The 25 T cell receptor beta chains given below trace back to one sample, sequenced in a study of blood T cell repertoires in COVID-19. TCRdb keeps only in-frame clones here, not all; method: immunoSEQ multiplex PCR. This sample has 90,000 to 150,000 clones, with around 85% found just once. The sample consisted of peripheral blood. The origin of the receptors is a man aged 65 to 79 who had recovered from COVID-19.

The V and J genes are TRBV7-3 and TRBJ2-7; 8 bases fit TRBD1. The J segment lost 4 bases and the V segment lost 5 bases, leaving 10 bases of the junction unmatched. The CDR3 has 15 residues. Germline CDR1 reads SGHTA; CDR2 reads FQGTGA. The CDR3 DNA follows: TGTGCCAGCAGCCTCACTCCGGGACAGGCATACGAGCAGTACTTC. Translation: CASSLTPGQAYEQYF. The whole variable domain, filled in from reference TRBV7-3 and TRBJ2-7, reads GAGVSQTPSNKVTEKGKYVELRCDPISGHTALYWYRQSLGQGPEFLIYFQGTGAADDSGLPNDRFFAVRPEGSVSTLKIQRTERGDSAVYLCASSLTPGQAYEQYFGPGTRLTVT.

This chain uses TRBV11-2 with TRBJ2-5; a possible D gene is TRBD2 (7 bases). This CDR3 comprises 17 residues. Germline lookup yields CDR1 SGHAT and CDR2 FQNNGV. Trimming removed 0 bases at V and 4 bases at J, with 18 bases between. CDR3 loop: CASSLELDGGLGETQYF. CDR3 nucleotides: TGTGCCAGCAGCTTAGAGCTAGACGGGGGGCTGGGAGAGACCCAGTACTTC.

In this sample, this clone turned up a few times. This chain links TRBV2 with TRBJ2-7; possibly TRBD2 for D (5 bases). This CDR3 region has 14 residues. Germline values: CDR1 SNHLY, CDR2 FYNNEI. V was clipped by 7 bases and J by 2 bases, with 15 bases between them. The CDR3 nucleotides read TGTGCCAGCAACCGAGATTGGGGAGCCTACGAGCAGTACTTC. It is translated as CASNRDWGAYEQYF.

This clone appeared once. This rearrangement joins TRBV10-1 to TRBJ2-1; D is possibly TRBD2 (5 bases). Trimming removed 6 bases from V and 7 bases from J, with 16 bases in between. Germline CDR1 is WNHNN and CDR2 is SYGVQD (reference sequence). This CDR3 has 14 amino acids. The DNA for the CDR3 is TGCGCCAGCAGACTAACCGAGGGATCGAATGAGCAGTTCTTC. The encoded protein is CASRLTEGSNEQFF.

The count of this clone is one. The chain couples TRBV6-4 to TRBJ2-7; TRBD2 might be the D (7 bases). The CDR3 sequence is 13 residues long. V was shortened by 4 bases and J by 3 bases, with 10 bases between the two germline ends. From germline, CDR1 is MRHNA and CDR2 SNTAGT. CDR3 nucleotides: TGTGCCAGCAGTGGGGGGGGCGTCTACGAGCAGTACTTC. This codes for CASSGGGVYEQYF.

This sequence joins TRBV3-1 (or the pseudogene TRBV3-2) and TRBJ1-4, with D possibly being TRBD1 (6 bases). V was shortened by 1 base and J by 7 bases, with 10 bases between the two germline ends. This CDR3 has 14 residues. Germline V gives CDR1 LGHDT, CDR2 YNNKEL (reference sequence). The CDR3 loop is CASSQGTVAEKLFF. CDR3 DNA: TGTGCCAGCAGCCAAGGGACAGTAGCTGAAAAACTGTTTTTT.

The chain joins TRBV12-3 or TRBV12-4 to TRBJ1-2; 7 bases map to TRBD1. Trimming at V came to 8 bases and at J to 7 bases, leaving 4 bases not matched to a gene. The CDR3 has 11 residues. The CDR3 loop is CASEGASGYTF. CDR3 in DNA: TGTGCCAGCGAGGGGGCGAGTGGCTACACCTTC.

The chain joins TRBV5-4 to TRBJ2-7; the match to TRBD2 covers 7 bases. V shed 4 bases, J shed 3 bases, and the junction held 13 bases outside the gene matches. This CDR3 comprises 16 residues. The germline CDR1 and CDR2 sequences are SGHNT and YYREEE (reference sequence). CDR3 region: CASSPGGGARSYEQYF. CDR3 coding DNA: TGTGCCAGCAGCCCCGGGGGAGGGGCAAGGAGCTACGAGCAGTACTTC.

The chain uses TRBV18 and TRBJ2-3; D is perhaps TRBD2 (6 bases). V lost 3 bases and J lost 0, with 22 bases in between. This CDR3 has 19 residues. Germline V lookup: CDR1 KGHSH, CDR2 LQKENI. In nucleotides, the CDR3 is TGTGCCAGCTCACCGGATTTGTCTAGCGAGAGATCGAGCACAGATACGCAGTATTTT. It yields the protein CASSPDLSSERSSTDTQYF.

The V and J genes are TRBV6-5 and TRBJ1-2, with D perhaps matching TRBD1 (5 bases). CDR1 MNHEY and CDR2 SVGAGI come from the germline V gene. This CDR3 contains 13 residues. The V end lost 8 bases, the J end lost 4 bases, and 14 bases lay between the germline ends. In nucleotides, the CDR3 is TGTGCCAGCCGACGGGGGGGTGGCTATGGCTACACCTTC. It yields the protein CASRRGGGYGYTF.

The chain has TRBV9 and TRBJ1-4; 8 positions match TRBD1. The CDR3 totals 16 residues. CDR1 and CDR2 from the germline V gene are SGDLS and YYNGEE. V shed 1 base, J shed 4 bases, and the junction held 6 bases outside the gene matches. The CDR3 region is CASSVWADRGNEKLFF. The CDR3 nucleotides are TGTGCCAGCAGCGTATGGGCTGACAGGGGTAATGAAAAACTGTTTTTT.

This clone was found once. The chain is built from TRBV28 and TRBJ1-3; TRBD1 might be the D (6 bases). Germline-derived CDR1 and CDR2 are MDHEN and SYDVKM. Trimming took 6 bases from V and 8 from J, leaving 11 bases between them. The CDR3 runs 12 residues. CDR3 amino acids: CASSSNRDTIYF. CDR3 bases: TGTGCCAGCAGCTCTAACAGGGACACCATATATTTT.

The J gene is TRBJ1-6, the V gene TRBV6-5; no clear D. CDR1 is MNHEY, CDR2 SVGAGI, per germline. The CDR3 is 16 amino acids. V was shortened by 0 bases and J by 7 bases, with 13 bases between the two germline ends. The CDR3 region has the DNA TGTGCCAGCAGTTACTCTCAGGAACCGGGGAATTCACCCCTCCACTTT. Translated: CASSYSQEPGNSPLHF.

The rearrangement joins TRBV25-1 to TRBJ1-4; 9 nucleotides align to TRBD1. Germline CDR1 and CDR2: MGHDK and SYGVNS. Trimming took 7 bases from V and 8 from J; bases not matched to a gene: 11. CDR3 length: 15 amino acids. The CDR3 coding sequence is TGTGCCAGCAAACCGGGGACAGGGAGGTCCGAAAAACTGTTTTTT. Protein: CASKPGTGRSEKLFF.

This chain connects TRBV9 to TRBJ2-5; 9 positions match TRBD1. The ends lost 0 bases at V and 6 bases at J; junction bases unmatched: 9. Germline CDR1 SGDLS, CDR2 YYNGEE. The CDR3 totals 16 residues. The CDR3 DNA sequence: TGTGCCAGCAGCGTAGGAGGCACAGGGGGCATACAGACCCAGTACTTC. Translated: CASSVGGTGGIQTQYF.

This clone was observed a few times. This chain joins TRBV12-1 and TRBJ1-3; the DNA was not used to check the table's D call, TRBD1. TRBV12-1 is classified as a pseudogene. The CDR3 consists of 14 residues. CDR3 sequence reads: CASSATGDENTIYF. CDR3 nucleotides: TGTGCCAGCAGCGCGACAGGGGATGAAAACACCATATATTTT.

The genes are TRBV6-5 and TRBJ2-3; D might be TRBD1 (5 bases). CDR1 is MNHEY, CDR2 SVGAGI, per germline. Trimming left V 2 bases short and J 4 bases short, with 7 bases between. The CDR3 totals 13 residues. The DNA of the CDR3 is TGTGCCAGCAGTTACGGGGCTGCAGATACGCAGTATTTT. This translates into CASSYGAADTQYF.

This chain connects TRBV2 to TRBJ1-1; weak D call: TRBD1 (5 bases). V was shortened by 7 bases and J by 1 base, with 10 bases between the two germline ends. The CDR3 is 13 residues long. Germline V gene lookup returns CDR1 SNHLY and CDR2 FYNNEI. The CDR3 bases are TGTGCCAGCACCCAGGGCTGGAACACTGAAGCTTTCTTT. Protein: CASTQGWNTEAFF.

This chain uses TRBV28 with TRBJ1-3; D is unclear. The CDR3 runs to 17 residues. Per the germline V gene, CDR1 is MDHEN and CDR2 is SYDVKM. Deletions cut 3 bases from V and 0 bases from J, with 15 bases between. CDR3: CASSFNPRVVSGNTIYF. Written as DNA, the CDR3 is TGTGCCAGCAGTTTCAATCCCCGGGTCGTCTCTGGAAACACCATATATTTT.

CDR3 amino acids: CASSQATGGGYTF. CDR3 bases: TGCGCCAGCAGCCAAGCGACAGGCGGGGGCTACACCTTC. J is TRBJ1-2 and V is TRBV4-1; D is possibly TRBD1 (6 bases). The V gene lost 1 base and the J gene lost 8 bases, with 11 bases spanning the gap. Germline loops: CDR1 MGHRA, CDR2 YSYEKL. The CDR3 length is 13 residues.

The chain has TRBV6-1 and TRBJ2-5; D is uncertain. The V gene's germline CDR1 is MNHNS and CDR2 SASEGT. The CDR3 is 12 amino acids. V was clipped by 2 bases and J by 5 bases, with 6 bases between them. CDR3 in amino acids: CASSEIRETQYF. The CDR3, as DNA: TGTGCCAGCAGTGAAATTCGGGAGACCCAGTACTTC.

This chain links TRBV7-8 with TRBJ1-2; TRBD1 matches 9 bases. The V and J ends lost 0 bases and 6 bases, in that order; junction bases with no gene match: 5. This CDR3 contains 15 residues. Germline V CDR1 and CDR2: SGHVS, FQNEAQ. The CDR3 DNA reads TGTGCCAGCAGCTTAGCGGGGGACAGGGAGAATGGCTACACCTTC. Protein product: CASSLAGDRENGYTF.

The chain carries TRBV10-3 and TRBJ2-3, with TRBD2 identical over 8 bases. The germline gives CDR1 ENHRY, CDR2 SYGVKD. CDR3 length: 14 residues. The ends lost 5 bases at V and 2 bases at J; junction bases unmatched: 3. CDR3 bases: TGTGCCATCAGTAATAGCGGGGTCACAGATACGCAGTATTTT. Its protein product is CAISNSGVTDTQYF.

This chain joins TRBV29-1 and TRBJ2-7; possible D gene TRBD2, 5 bases. The V gene's germline CDR1 is SQVTM and CDR2 ANQGSEA. CDR3 length: 13 residues. Deletions cut 2 bases from V and 1 base from J, with 9 bases between. The CDR3 here is CSVEFGESYEQYF. The DNA for the CDR3 is TGCAGCGTTGAATTCGGGGAGTCCTACGAGCAGTACTTC.

This clone turned up a few times. This rearrangement joins TRBV6-5 to TRBJ1-6; the match to TRBD1 covers 7 bases. The CDR3 has 15 amino acids. Germline CDR1 is MNHEY and CDR2 is SVGAGI. The V and J ends lost 6 bases and 10 bases, in that order; junction bases with no gene match: 12. This chain's CDR3 is CASRPLDRAHSPLHF. The CDR3 nucleotides are TGTGCCAGCAGACCCTTAGACAGGGCACACTCACCCCTCCACTTT.